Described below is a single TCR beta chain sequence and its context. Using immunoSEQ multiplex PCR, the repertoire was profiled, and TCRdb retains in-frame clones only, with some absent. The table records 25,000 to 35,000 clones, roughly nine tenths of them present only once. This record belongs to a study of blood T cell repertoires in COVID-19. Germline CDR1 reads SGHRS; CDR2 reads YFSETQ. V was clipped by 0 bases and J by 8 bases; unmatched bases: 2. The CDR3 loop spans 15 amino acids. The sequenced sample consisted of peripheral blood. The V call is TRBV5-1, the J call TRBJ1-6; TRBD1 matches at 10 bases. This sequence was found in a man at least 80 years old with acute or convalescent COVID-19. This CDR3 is CASSLGGQGYSPLHF. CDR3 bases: TGCGCCAGCAGCTTGGGGGGACAGGGGTATTCACCCCTCCACTTT.